Below, one T cell receptor beta chain is given with its context. Its antigen is still unknown. Within one base of it there is no much larger clone, and no base qualities were kept. The immunoSEQ kit was used, according to the manufacturer's recommendations, to generate TCR beta libraries from genomic DNA. To prepare the libraries, a first multiplex PCR with proprietary primers was run, followed by a second PCR that added unique barcodes, and a bead cleanup was done after each round. Each sample batch included a kit-provided positive control reaction and a negative control reaction. The final libraries were assessed on an Agilent 4200 TapeStation D1000 ScreenTape, pooled by volume, and quantified by qPCR. An Illumina NextSeq500 fitted with a MidOutput 150-cycle cartridge performed the sequencing, running 156 Read1 cycles and 15 Index1 cycles with the kit's custom primers. The pooled library was loaded at roughly 0.96 pM, with a roughly 19% PhiX control spiked in. On the study's bioinformatics: Vendor-processed data were analyzed in R, with a clonotype defined as all T cells sharing the same CDR3 nucleotide sequence. For clone abundance analyses, frequencies were normalized to the 10,000 most abundant clones per sample. Before analysis, public T cell clones were removed, and these numbered fewer than six per sample on average. Tumor-enriched and baseline blood-enriched clonotypes were defined by at least a 32-fold difference in abundance between compartments. Clonotypes expanded or contracted between blood time points were identified with a beta-binomial differential abundance model. Tumor-blood repertoire similarity was measured with the Baroni-Urbani and Buser coefficient, and group comparisons used two-tailed Wilcoxon tests in R. As stored in TCRdb, this immuneACCESS dataset retains in-frame rearrangements with V and J assigned. A fraction of the clones does not appear; measured against another copy, unresolved V genes explain less than half of the discrepancy, and the remainder lacks a known reason. V and J calls plus clone size are reproduced from that table; the DNA served to infer D and trimming. This sample has roughly 100,000 clones in its table, and about 88% of those were observed once. The top ten hold 6% to 9% of the sample.

The record originates from a study of radiation and T cells in renal cell carcinoma (dated by TCRdb to about 2020). Notes on the research overall: Samples came from a clinical trial, in which primary renal cell carcinomas received 15 Gy stereotactic body radiation therapy followed by nephrectomy 4 weeks later. In total, roughly 52 samples, comprising around 26 tumors and around 27 peripheral blood samples, were subjected to TCR beta sequencing. In the 53 samples combined, 4 million to 5 million unique CDR3 nucleotide sequences were found, encoding approximately 2,800,000 unique CDR3 amino acid sequences. On the study overall, not on this receptor specifically: Effects of radiation dose or scheduling on the TCR repertoire could not be addressed with the single-armed trial design. No pretreatment tumor biopsies were available, so the baseline intratumoral presence of clonotypes could not be determined. Tracking of blood repertoire dynamics stopped at approximately four weeks after treatment, with no follow-up past that point. In blood, the top tumor clonotypes increased from baseline to 2 weeks after radiation and then shrank by 4 weeks, which suggests a temporary expansion of tumor-resident clones.

The CDR3 runs 19 amino acids, cysteine and phenylalanine included. The DNA shown is the 57-base CDR3, in frame from base 1. This specimen's time point label, interpreted: baseline pretreatment blood. The sample's treatment or condition, from its label and the paper: 15 Gy SBRT to primary tumor, nephrectomy 4 weeks later. To follow tumor-enriched clonotypes, peripheral blood was collected serially from radiation-treated patients at baseline and again at 2 weeks and 4 weeks after SBRT. Every patient had renal cell carcinoma of clear cell pathology. The QIAamp DNA Blood Mini Kit (Qiagen) was used to prepare genomic DNA for TCR sequencing. Only samples passing all quality control checks were included in the analyses.

The TCR sequence derives from a man between 45 and 60 years old with renal cell carcinoma. Source: blood, taken from a patient whose treatment included radiotherapy and nephrectomy. The chain joins TRBV12-2 to TRBJ2-7; TRBD1, as called in the table, went unchecked against the DNA. TRBV12-2 is a documented pseudogene. The bases read TGTGCAAGTCGCTGGTTTAGTGGCCGTCGGGCAGGGGGCGCGTACGAGCAGTACTTC. Translated, this gives CASRWFSGRRAGGAYEQYF.